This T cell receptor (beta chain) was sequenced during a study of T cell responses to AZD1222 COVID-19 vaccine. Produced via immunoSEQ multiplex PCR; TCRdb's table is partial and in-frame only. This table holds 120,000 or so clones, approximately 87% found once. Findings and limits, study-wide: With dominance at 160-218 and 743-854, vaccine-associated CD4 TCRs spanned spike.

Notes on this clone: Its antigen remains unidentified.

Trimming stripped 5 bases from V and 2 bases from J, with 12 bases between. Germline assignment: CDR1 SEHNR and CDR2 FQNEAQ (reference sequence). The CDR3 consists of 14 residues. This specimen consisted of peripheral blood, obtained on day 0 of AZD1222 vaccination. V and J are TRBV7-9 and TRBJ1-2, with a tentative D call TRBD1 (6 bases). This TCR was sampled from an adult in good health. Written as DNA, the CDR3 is TGTGCCAGCAGCGCCCGGGACACGAACTATGGCTACACCTTC. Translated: CASSARDTNYGYTF. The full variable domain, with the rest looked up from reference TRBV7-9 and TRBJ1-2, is DTGVSQNPRHKITKRGQNVTFRCDPISEHNRLYWYRQTLGQGPEFLTYFQNEAQLEKSRLLSDRFSAERPKGSFSTLEIQRTEQGDSAMYLCASSARDTNYGYTFGSGTRLTVV.